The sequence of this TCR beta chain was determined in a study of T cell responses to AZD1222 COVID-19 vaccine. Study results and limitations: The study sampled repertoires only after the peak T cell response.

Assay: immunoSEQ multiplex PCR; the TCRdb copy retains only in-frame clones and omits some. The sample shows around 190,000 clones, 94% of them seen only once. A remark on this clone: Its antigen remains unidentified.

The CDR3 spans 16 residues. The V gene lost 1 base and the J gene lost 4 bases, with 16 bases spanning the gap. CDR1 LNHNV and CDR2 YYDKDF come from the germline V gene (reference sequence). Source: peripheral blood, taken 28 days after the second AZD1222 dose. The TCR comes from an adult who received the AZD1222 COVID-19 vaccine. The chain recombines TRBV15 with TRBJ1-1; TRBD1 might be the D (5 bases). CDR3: CATSRAAGGGGTEAFF. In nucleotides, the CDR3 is TGTGCCACCAGCAGAGCCGCTGGTGGGGGGGGCACTGAAGCTTTCTTT.